Many counts were recorded for the clone carrying this T cell receptor beta chain. Its cognate antigen is unknown. Germline values: CDR1 SGHTA, CDR2 FQGNSA. CDR3 length: 14 amino acids. Trimming cost V 4 bases and J 3 bases, with 12 bases left between them. RNA transcripts served as the template for amplifying TCR beta CDR3 regions. HTBI primers drove first-round RT-PCR of the TCR CDR3. TCRdb re-called the multiplex PCR reads through MiXCR, storing one row per CDR3 protein. The sample consists of fewer than 650,000 distinct CDR3 sequences, approximately 14% of them appearing once. The data stem from a study of T cells in Graves' hyperthyroidism and ophthalmopathy. Across the study: Peripheral blood was drawn at first diagnosis, prior to all treatment. The study's findings and limits: Classification by a 13 V-J model distinguished ophthalmopathy from stable hyperthyroidism. Blood shared most expanded thyroid clonotypes above 0.001.

This receptor was obtained from a woman aged 40 to 50 with Graves' ophthalmopathy. The J gene is TRBJ1-2, the V gene TRBV7-2; D possibly corresponds to TRBD1 (5 bases). Sequenced sample: blood. The CDR3: CASSSRGAHYGYTF. The CDR3 DNA reads as TGTGCCAGCAGCTCACGAGGGGCGCACTATGGCTACACCTTC.